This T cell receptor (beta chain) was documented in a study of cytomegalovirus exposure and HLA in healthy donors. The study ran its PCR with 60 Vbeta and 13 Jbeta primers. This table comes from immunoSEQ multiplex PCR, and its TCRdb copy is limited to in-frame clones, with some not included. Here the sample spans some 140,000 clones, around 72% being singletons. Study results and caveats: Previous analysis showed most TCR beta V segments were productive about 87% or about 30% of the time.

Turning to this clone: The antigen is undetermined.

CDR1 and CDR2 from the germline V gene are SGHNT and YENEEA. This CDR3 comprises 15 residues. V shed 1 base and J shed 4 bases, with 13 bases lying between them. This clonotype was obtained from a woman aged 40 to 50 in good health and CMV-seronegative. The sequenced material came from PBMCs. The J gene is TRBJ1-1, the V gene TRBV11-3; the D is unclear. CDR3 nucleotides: TGTGCCAGCAGCTTAGGTGCGGGTAGGAGCACTGAAGCTTTCTTT. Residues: CASSLGAGRSTEAFF.